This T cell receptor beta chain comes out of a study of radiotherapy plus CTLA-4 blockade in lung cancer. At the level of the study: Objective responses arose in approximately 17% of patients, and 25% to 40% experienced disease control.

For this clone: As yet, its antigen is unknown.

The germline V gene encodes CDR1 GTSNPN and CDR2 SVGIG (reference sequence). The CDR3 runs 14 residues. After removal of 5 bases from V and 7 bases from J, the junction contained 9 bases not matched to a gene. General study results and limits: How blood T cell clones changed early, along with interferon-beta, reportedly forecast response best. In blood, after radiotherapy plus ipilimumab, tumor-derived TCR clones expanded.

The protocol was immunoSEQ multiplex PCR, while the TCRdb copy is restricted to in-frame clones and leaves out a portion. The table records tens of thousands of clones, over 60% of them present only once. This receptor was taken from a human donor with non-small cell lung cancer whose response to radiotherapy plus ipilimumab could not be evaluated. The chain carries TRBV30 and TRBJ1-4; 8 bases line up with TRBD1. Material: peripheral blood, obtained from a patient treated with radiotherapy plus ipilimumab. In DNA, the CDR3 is TGTGCCTGGGCGGGACAGGCGGCGAGTGAAAAACTGTTTTTT. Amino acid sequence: CAWAGQAASEKLFF.